This T cell receptor beta chain derives from a study of cytomegalovirus exposure and HLA in healthy donors (dated by TCRdb to about 2017). Concerning the study at large: An earlier analysis of 550 to 700 of the donors reported 250 to 300 Gb of sequence data and 120 million or so unique TCR beta sequences from roughly 180 million T cells. Approximately 300 gigabases of sequencing data and about 92 million unique TCR sequences made up an early release that covered over 550 HLA-typed donors. The genetic ancestry cluster associated with self-reported Caucasian donors included 80% to 90% of the 398 genotyped donors. The study aimed to test whether cataloging public T cell receptors could reveal signatures of past pathogen exposure. The T cell repertoires of several hundred subjects were profiled by immunosequencing and related to cytomegalovirus serostatus. Besides the first cohort of 666 subjects, a separate validation cohort made up of roughly 120 different subjects was used. The study combined high-throughput TCR immunosequencing, statistical association of individual TCRs with disease status, and machine learning to predict cytomegalovirus infection status. A later analysis re-examined previously published TCR beta repertoires from 610 or so donors and added high-resolution HLA genotyping to investigate patterns of TCR occurrence. The later analysis used no new phenotypic data to find candidate immune exposures, relying instead on TCR beta sequences and their occurrence across donors. An earlier analysis of a few hundred of the donors applied high-throughput TCR beta sequencing to assess whether each TCR beta V gene segment acted as functional or pseudogenic. Donor age, sex, ethnicity and CMV serostatus were compiled alongside the repertoire data. A later genetic analysis took genome-wide SNP genotypes for about 55% of the 666 donors and used that subset as a discovery cohort. Every repertoire in the discovery cohort had been generated on one and the same sequencing platform. Class I and class II HLA loci were covered by the typing at four-digit resolution. The number of typed donors differed by locus: roughly 629-640 for A, B, C, DRB1 and DQB1; 500 to 550 for DQA1; 606 for DPA1; and roughly 490 for DPB1. Roughly five DR-DQ haplotypes were handled as single units for association and clustering, since linkage in the cohort was strong. On average, roughly 240,000 unique TCR beta nucleotide sequences were sequenced per donor among several hundred genotyped donors of the cohort, with roughly 18% of those sequences being non-productive. Findings and caveats that apply to the study as a whole: Broadly in line with IMGT annotations, most TCR beta V segments showed up in productive rearrangements about 90% or about 30% of the time in an earlier analysis of approximately 600 of the donors. Because the 87-base-pair reads could not distinguish some IMGT-functional V segments, including TRBV6-2 and TRBV6-3, those segments were excluded. In a later genetic analysis, fewer N-insertions in productive TCRs were reported among donors in an Asian-associated ancestry cluster than the roughly 700-donor mean. Linkage disequilibrium might explain the correlated functional status among segregating V segments, but an unknown experimental factor could not be ruled out. When HLA alleles, especially DR and DQ, strongly co-occurred, TCR associations were difficult to assign to individual alleles. The presence/absence analyses assumed that sequencing depth was roughly uniform across donors, and that assumption may not be true. For the cohort, immune exposure information was limited to CMV serostatus. At a false discovery rate of 0.05, a later analysis linked under 20,000 TCR beta sequences to specific HLA alleles. Because counts were too low, more than 15 rarely observed V segments, including chromosome 9 orphons, were left out of the earlier analysis of about 620 of the donors. The study listed over 150 TCR beta chains as associated with cytomegalovirus. A few of the identified cytomegalovirus-associated TCR beta chains were confirmed in vitro to be specific for cytomegalovirus antigens. According to the authors, the approach could potentially be generalized to other disease states and immunological phenotypes. A later analysis found that most CMV-associated TCR beta chains appeared HLA-restricted, with HLA associations seemingly driven largely by CMV exposure. According to a later analysis, TCR association rates differed among HLA loci, with DRB1 alleles showing the most associated TCRs and HLA-C alleles showing the fewest. Cytomegalovirus status was reported to be diagnosed by the classifier with high specificity and sensitivity in both the original and validation cohorts. A further reported finding was that TCR beta sequences accurately predicted the HLA-A and HLA-B alleles for most subjects in the first cohort. A later analysis found that HLA-associated TCR beta chains were more clonally expanded and had lower generation probabilities than equally common non-associated chains. Because some donors lacked HLA typing at each locus, the association tests relied only on the typed subset. According to a later analysis, parvovirus B19, influenza, CMV and Epstein-Barr virus appeared linked to several top co-occurrence clusters. The cohort was sequenced for TCR beta chains only, and without alpha or paired-chain data the features that could be detected were limited. A later genetic analysis associated a missense DCLRE1C variant with V-gene and J-gene trimming of TCR beta chains, and an independent cohort replicated the association. While some public TCRs were present in many individuals, most TCR sequences turned up only very rarely across donors. The sequencing pipeline was judged likely to have produced a cluster of highly shared sequence variants as a technical artifact.

With respect to this clone: The specificity of this receptor is unknown.

Libraries were constructed by the immunoSEQ multiplex PCR assay. For the multiplex PCR, a mixture combining 60 forward primers for TCR Vbeta segments and 13 reverse primers for TCR Jbeta segments was used. Amplification of the CDR3 region of rearranged TCR beta genes was performed with a multiplex PCR assay on genomic DNA. Amplified TCR beta libraries were sequenced as 87-base-pair reads on the Illumina HiSeq System. As for the authors' bioinformatics: Across the 670 or so repertoires, a later analysis counted some 80 million unique TCR beta chains, 8.5 million to 12 million of which were shared by at least two donors. To remove PCR and sequencing errors, raw reads were error-corrected and collapsed into unique sequences using a nearest-neighbor algorithm that merged closely related sequences. Alignment of CDR3 sequences to IMGT reference sequences was used to assign V, D and J gene segments. For a sequence to be retained, a match of at least six nucleotides was required to both a V gene segment and a J gene segment. A rearrangement counted as productive if the CDR3 had no stop codons and remained in frame with V and J, and every other rearrangement counted as non-productive. CDR3 was defined by IMGT convention, running from the second conserved V-encoded cysteine to the conserved J-encoded phenylalanine. The earlier analysis of 587 of the donors excluded sequences that lacked an unambiguous match to a single V gene segment. In an earlier analysis of approximately 550 of the donors, V segments were called functional above 56.7% productive rearrangements and were called segregating when the between-donor standard deviation exceeded 5%. To diagnose cytomegalovirus status from the catalog of TCR beta chain sequences, a statistical classification framework was built. V and J gene assignment, in a later analysis, came from comparing TCR nucleotide sequences with IMGT/GENE-DB human TR gene sequences. The TCRdist pipeline was used in a later analysis to assign CDR3 sequences and most-parsimonious VDJ recombination scenarios. In a later analysis, every TCR beta chain was defined by the combination of its CDR3 amino acid sequence and its V-gene family, and reads without a unique V-gene family were dropped. As a way to deal with suspected cross-contamination and a sequencing artifact, a later analysis dropped 450 to 600 nucleotide sequences that were highly shared and had low generation probability. In a later analysis, a clonal expansion index for each public chain was calculated from normalized within-repertoire ranks of inferred template counts. In a later analysis, generation probabilities were computed with a VDJ recombination model fitted to out-of-frame rearrangements, and the resulting probabilities were checked against IGoR. Hypergeometric tests were used in a later analysis to score TCR-TCR, TCR-HLA and TCR-CMV co-occurrence, with a repertoire-size bias correction applied to the TCR pairs. To estimate false discovery rates, a later analysis permuted the HLA or CMV assignments 20 times. In a later analysis, co-occurring TCRs were grouped using DBSCAN, with TCRdist sequence similarity added in when clustering inside HLA-allele-positive subsets. Co-occurrence clustering excluded repertoires with fewer than 30,000 or more than 120,000 public chains, plus five with anomalous nucleotide sharing. Entries here come from immuneACCESS through TCRdb and include only in-frame sequences with V and J called. Some clones fail to appear in such tables; in the studies checked, an unresolved V gene covers under half of the shortfall, and the cause of the remainder is unknown. That table furnishes V, J and clone size, whereas the DNA furnished D and trimming. The sample has 40,000 to 60,000 clones on record. Roughly 26% of the sample is taken by the ten largest.

In the germline V gene, CDR1 corresponds to SGDLS and CDR2 to YYNGEE. V is reduced by 4 bases and J by 4 bases, leaving a spacing of 17 bases between them. CDR3 length: 15 amino acids, cysteine to phenylalanine. The kept DNA is CDR3 alone, 45 bases in frame from the first base. In total, approximately 690 healthy bone marrow donors made up the cohort. Cohort members were all nominally healthy when sampled, although unrecorded immune exposures were likely present. The donor tested CMV seropositive and was one of the 289 seropositive cohort members. Every donor gave a peripheral blood sample, and the peripheral blood mononuclear cells from that sample were used for TCR beta sequencing. The Qiagen DNeasy Blood Extraction Kit was used to extract genomic DNA from the blood cell samples.

Sequencing was performed on PBMCs. The receptor comes from a man in his forties in good health and CMV-seropositive. The chain is made from TRBV9 and TRBJ1-1; TRBD1 could be the D gene, as 6 bases match. At the DNA level, the sequence is TGTGCCAGCAGCACCCGGAGGGAGGGGGGCACTGAAGCTTTCTTT. The translation is CASSTRREGGTEAFF. Where the CDR3 stops, the reference TRBV9 and TRBJ1-1 genes take over; the full variable domain is DSGVTQTPKHLITATGQRVTLRCSPRSGDLSVYWYQQSLDQGLQFLIQYYNGEERAKGNILERFSAQQFPDLHSELNLSSLELGDSALYFCASSTRREGGTEAFFGQGTRLTVV.